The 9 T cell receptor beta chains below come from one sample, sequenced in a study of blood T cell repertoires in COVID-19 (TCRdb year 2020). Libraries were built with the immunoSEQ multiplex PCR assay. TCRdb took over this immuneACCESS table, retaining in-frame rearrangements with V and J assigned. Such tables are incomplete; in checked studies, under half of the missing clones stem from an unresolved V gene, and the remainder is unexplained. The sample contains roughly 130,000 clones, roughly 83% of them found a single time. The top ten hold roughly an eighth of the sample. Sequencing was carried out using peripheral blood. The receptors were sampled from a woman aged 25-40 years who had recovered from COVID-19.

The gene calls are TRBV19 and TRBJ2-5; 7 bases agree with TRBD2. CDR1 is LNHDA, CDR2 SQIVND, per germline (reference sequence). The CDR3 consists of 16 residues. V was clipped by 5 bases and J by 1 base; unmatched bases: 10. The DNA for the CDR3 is TGTGCCAGTAGTTCGGGACTATCGTCGTTCCAAGAGACCCAGTACTTC. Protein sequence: CASSSGLSSFQETQYF.

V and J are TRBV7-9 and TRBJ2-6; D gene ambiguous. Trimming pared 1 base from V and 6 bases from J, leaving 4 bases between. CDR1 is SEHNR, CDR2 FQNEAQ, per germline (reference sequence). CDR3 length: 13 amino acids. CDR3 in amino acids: CASSLVLANVLTF. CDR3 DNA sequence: TGTGCCAGCAGCTTAGTACTGGCCAACGTCCTGACTTTC.

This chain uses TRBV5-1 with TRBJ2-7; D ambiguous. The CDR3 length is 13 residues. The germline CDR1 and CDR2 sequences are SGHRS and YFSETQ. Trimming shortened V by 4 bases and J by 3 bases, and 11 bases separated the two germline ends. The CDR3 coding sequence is TGCGCCAGCAGCCCTGACTCGTTCTACGAGCAGTACTTC. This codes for CASSPDSFYEQYF.

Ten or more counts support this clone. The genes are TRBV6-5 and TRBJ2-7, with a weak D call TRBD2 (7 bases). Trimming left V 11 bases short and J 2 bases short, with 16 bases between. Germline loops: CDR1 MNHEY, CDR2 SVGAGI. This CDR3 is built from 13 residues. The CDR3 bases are TGTGCCGGCGCGTCGGGGGGCCCCTACGAGCAGTACTTC. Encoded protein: CAGASGGPYEQYF.

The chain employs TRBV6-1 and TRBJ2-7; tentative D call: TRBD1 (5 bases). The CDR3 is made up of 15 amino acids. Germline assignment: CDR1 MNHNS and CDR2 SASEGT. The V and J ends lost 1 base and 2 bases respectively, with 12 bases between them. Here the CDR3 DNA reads TGTGCCAGCAGTGAAGGGAATGACAGTACCTACGAGCAGTACTTC. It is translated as CASSEGNDSTYEQYF.

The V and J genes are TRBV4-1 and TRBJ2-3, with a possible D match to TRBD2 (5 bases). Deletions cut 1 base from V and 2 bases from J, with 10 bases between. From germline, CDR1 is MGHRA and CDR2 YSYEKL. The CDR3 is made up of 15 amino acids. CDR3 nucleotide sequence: TGCGCCAGCAGCCAAGGGGTTAGCGACACAGATACGCAGTATTTT. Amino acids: CASSQGVSDTDTQYF.

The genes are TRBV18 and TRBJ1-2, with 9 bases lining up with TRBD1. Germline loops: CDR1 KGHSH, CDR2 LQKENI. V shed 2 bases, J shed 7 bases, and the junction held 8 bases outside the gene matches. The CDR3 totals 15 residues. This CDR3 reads CASSPGQGIGGGYTF. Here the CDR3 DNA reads TGTGCCAGCTCACCAGGACAGGGGATAGGAGGTGGCTACACCTTC.

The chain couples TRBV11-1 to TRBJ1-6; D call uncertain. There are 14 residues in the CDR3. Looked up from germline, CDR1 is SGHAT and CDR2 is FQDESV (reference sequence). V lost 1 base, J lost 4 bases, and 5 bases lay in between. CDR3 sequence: CASSLGQYNSPLHF. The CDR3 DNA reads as TGTGCCAGCAGCTTAGGACAATATAATTCACCCCTCCACTTT.

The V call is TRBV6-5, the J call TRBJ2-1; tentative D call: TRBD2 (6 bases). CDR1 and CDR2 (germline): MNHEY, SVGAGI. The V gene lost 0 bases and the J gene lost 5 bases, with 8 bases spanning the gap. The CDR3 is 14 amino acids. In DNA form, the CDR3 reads TGTGCCAGCAGTTACTCGCCGGGGGACAATGAGCAGTTCTTC. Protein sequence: CASSYSPGDNEQFF.